This TCR beta chain came from a study of cytomegalovirus exposure and HLA in healthy donors. Study-wide results and limits: The study listed around 150 cytomegalovirus-associated TCR beta chains.

Using immunoSEQ multiplex PCR, the repertoire was profiled, and TCRdb retains in-frame clones only, with some absent. Among some 79,000 clones listed, about 93% were seen once. The CDR3 totals 17 residues. The ends were cut back, 6 bases at V and 1 base at J, with 21 bases in the middle. The germline CDR1 and CDR2 sequences are MDHEN and SYDVKM. Concerning this clone itself: Its specificity is not known.

Donors came from a validation cohort of over 100 subjects, distinct from the first 666-subject cohort. The V call is TRBV28, the J call TRBJ1-1; maybe TRBD1 (6 bases). The source of this sequence is a woman aged 18-29 years in good health and CMV-seropositive. Sample: PBMCs. CDR3 in amino acids: CASRQALGAHGNTEAFF. Here the CDR3 DNA reads TGTGCCAGCAGACAAGCCCTGGGGGCGCACGGGAACACTGAAGCTTTCTTT.